This T cell receptor (beta chain) was profiled in a study of OX40 agonist ivuxolimab in advanced cancers. Profiled with immunoSEQ multiplex PCR; TCRdb holds only in-frame clones, not every one. Of approximately 82,000 clones listed, more than 80% were seen once; the top ten hold around 2.3%. Trimming took off 2 bases at V and 7 bases at J, with 11 bases between the two ends. In germline, CDR1 is KGHSH, CDR2 LQKENI. This CDR3 is built from 14 residues. The chain uses TRBV18 and TRBJ1-4, with D possibly matching TRBD1 (5 bases). Sequences were derived from CD4+ or CD8+ T cells sorted from blood, sampled in a trial of the OX40 agonist ivuxolimab. The origin of this receptor is an adult with an advanced solid tumor such as melanoma, head and neck, liver or kidney cancer. DNA for the CDR3: TGTGCCAGCTCACCAGCAGGGAGGGGTGAAAAACTGTTTTTT. Its protein product is CASSPAGRGEKLFF.